This T cell receptor beta chain is drawn from a study of blood T cell repertoires in COVID-19. Study at large: Italy, Spain and the United States were the sources of the convalescent and acute COVID-19 samples.

Germline V gene data show CDR1 as SGHRS and CDR2 as YFSETQ. The CDR3 covers 15 residues. Germline trimming cut 3 bases from V and 2 bases from J; bases unmatched to any gene: 4. Authors' processing steps: Amplification with reference gene primers provided the estimates of nucleated cell counts. This table comes from immunoSEQ multiplex PCR, and its TCRdb copy is limited to in-frame clones, with some not included. Clonal size and the V and J genes are those of that table, whereas D and trimming came from the DNA. The sample gives approximately 150,000 clones, 88% of which show up once; over 9.5% is in the top ten.

Sequenced material: peripheral blood. This receptor was obtained from a man aged 60 to 75 with active or convalescent COVID-19. This rearrangement joins TRBV5-1 to TRBJ2-2; 7 bases are a match to TRBD1. CDR3 loop: CASSSGTANTGELFF. The CDR3 DNA is TGCGCCAGCAGCTCAGGGACAGCCAACACCGGGGAGCTGTTTTTT. Complete variable domain (other parts from reference TRBV5-1 and TRBJ2-2): KAGVTQTPRYLIKTRGQQVTLSCSPISGHRSVSWYQQTPGQGLQFLFEYFSETQRNKGNFPGRFSGRQFSNSRSEMNVSTLELGDSALYLCASSSGTANTGELFFGEGSRLTVL.